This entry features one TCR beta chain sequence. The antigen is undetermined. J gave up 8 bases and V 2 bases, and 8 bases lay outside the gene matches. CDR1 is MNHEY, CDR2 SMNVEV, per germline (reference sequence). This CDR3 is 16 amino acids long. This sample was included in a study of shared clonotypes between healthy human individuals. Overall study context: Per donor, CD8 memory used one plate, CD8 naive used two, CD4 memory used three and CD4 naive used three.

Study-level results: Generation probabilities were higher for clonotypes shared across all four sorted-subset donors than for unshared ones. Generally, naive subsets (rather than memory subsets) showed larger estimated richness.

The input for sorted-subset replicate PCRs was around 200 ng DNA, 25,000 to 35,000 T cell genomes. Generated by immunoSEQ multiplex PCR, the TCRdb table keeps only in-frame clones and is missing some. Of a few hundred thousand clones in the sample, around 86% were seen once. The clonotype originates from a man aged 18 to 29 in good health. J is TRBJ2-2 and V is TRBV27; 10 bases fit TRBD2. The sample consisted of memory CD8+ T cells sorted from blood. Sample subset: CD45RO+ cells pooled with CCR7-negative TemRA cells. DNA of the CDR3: TGTGCCAGCAGTTTAGTAGCGGGGGGCCCCCCAGGGGAGCTGTTTTTT. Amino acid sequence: CASSLVAGGPPGELFF.